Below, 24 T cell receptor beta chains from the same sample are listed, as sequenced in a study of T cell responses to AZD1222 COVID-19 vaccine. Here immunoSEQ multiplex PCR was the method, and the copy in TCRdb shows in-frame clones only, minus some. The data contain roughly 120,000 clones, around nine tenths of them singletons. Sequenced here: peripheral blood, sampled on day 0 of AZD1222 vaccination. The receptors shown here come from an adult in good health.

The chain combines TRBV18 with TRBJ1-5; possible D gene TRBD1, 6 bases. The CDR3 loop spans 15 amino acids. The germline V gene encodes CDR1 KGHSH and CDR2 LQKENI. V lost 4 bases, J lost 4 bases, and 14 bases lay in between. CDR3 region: CASSQYRVENQPQHF. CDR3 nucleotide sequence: TGTGCCAGCTCACAGTACAGGGTAGAGAATCAGCCCCAGCATTTT. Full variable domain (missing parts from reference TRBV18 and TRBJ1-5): NAGVMQNPRHLVRRRGQEARLRCSPMKGHSHVYWYRQLPEEGLKFMVYLQKENIIDESGMPKERFSAEFPKEGPSILRIQQVVRGDSAAYFCASSQYRVENQPQHFGDGTRLSIL.

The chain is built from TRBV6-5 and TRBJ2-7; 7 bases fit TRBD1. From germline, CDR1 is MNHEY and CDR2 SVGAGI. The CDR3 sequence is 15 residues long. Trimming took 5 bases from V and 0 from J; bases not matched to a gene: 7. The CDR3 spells CASSPGTASSYEQYF. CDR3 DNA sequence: TGTGCCAGCAGTCCCGGGACAGCGAGCTCCTACGAGCAGTACTTC.

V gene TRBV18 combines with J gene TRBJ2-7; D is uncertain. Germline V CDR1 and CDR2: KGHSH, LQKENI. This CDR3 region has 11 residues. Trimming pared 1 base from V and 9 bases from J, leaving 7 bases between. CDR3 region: CASSPRYWQYV. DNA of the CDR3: TGTGCCAGCTCACCACGCTATTGGCAGTACGTC.

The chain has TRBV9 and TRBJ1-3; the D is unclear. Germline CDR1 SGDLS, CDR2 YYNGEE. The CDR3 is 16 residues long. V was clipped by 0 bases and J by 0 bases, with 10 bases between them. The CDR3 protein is CASSVGPLSSGNTIYF. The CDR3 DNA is TGTGCCAGCAGCGTAGGTCCGTTGAGCTCTGGAAACACCATATATTTT. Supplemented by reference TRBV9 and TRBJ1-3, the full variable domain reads DSGVTQTPKHLITATGQRVTLRCSPRSGDLSVYWYQQSLDQGLQFLIQYYNGEERAKGNILERFSAQQFPDLHSELNLSSLELGDSALYFCASSVGPLSSGNTIYFGEGSWLTVV.

CDR3 DNA: TGTGCCAGCGGACGACAGGCAACTAATGAAAAACTGTTTTTT. Amino acid sequence: CASGRQATNEKLFF. The chain joins TRBV2 to TRBJ1-4; tentatively, D is TRBD1 (6 bases). Trimming left V 8 bases short and J 0 bases short, with 10 bases between. CDR1 and CDR2 (germline): SNHLY, FYNNEI. The CDR3 contains 14 residues. Combining the CDR3 with reference TRBV2 and TRBJ1-4 gives the whole variable domain EPEVTQTPSHQVTQMGQEVILRCVPISNHLYFYWYRQILGQKVEFLVSFYNNEISEKSEIFDDQFSVERPDGSNFTLKIRSTKLEDSAMYFCASGRQATNEKLFFGSGTQLSVL.

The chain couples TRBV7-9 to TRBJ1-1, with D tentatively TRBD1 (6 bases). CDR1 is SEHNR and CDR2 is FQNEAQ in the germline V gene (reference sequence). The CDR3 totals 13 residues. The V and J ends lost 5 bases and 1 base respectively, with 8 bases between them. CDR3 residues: CASSDRPNTEAFF. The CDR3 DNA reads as TGTGCCAGCAGCGACAGGCCGAACACTGAAGCTTTCTTT.

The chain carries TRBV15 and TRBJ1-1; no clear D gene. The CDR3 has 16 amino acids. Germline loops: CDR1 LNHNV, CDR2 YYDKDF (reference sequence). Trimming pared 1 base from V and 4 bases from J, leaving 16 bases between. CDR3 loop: CATSRGRLNWGTEAFF. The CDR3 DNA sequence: TGTGCCACCAGCAGAGGTCGGTTAAATTGGGGCACTGAAGCTTTCTTT.

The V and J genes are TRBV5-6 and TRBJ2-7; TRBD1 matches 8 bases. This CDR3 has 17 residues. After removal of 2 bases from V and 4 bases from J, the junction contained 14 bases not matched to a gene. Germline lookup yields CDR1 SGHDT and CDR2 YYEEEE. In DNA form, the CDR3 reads TGTGCCAGCAGCTTACGCGGGACAGGCGGGTTCCCTTACGAGCAGTACGTC. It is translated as CASSLRGTGGFPYEQYV.

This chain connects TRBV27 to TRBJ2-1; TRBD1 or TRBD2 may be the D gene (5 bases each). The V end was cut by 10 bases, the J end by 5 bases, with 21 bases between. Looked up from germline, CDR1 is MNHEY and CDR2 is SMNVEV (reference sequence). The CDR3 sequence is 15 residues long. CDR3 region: CATARWGRYHNEQFF. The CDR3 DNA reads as TGTGCCACGGCCAGATGGGGGAGATACCACAATGAGCAGTTCTTC.

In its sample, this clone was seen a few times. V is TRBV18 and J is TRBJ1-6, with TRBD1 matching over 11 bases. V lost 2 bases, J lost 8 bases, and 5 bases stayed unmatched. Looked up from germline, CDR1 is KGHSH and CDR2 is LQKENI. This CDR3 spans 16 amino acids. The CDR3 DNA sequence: TGTGCCAGCTCACCAGGGACAGGGGGTTTGGATTCACCCCTCCACTTT. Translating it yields CASSPGTGGLDSPLHF.

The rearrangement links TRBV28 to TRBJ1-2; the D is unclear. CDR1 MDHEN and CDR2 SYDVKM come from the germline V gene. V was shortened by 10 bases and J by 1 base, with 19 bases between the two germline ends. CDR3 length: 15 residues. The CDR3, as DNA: TGTGCCACCATTCCGGACCCTAACTTTAACTATGGCTACACCTTC. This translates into CATIPDPNFNYGYTF.

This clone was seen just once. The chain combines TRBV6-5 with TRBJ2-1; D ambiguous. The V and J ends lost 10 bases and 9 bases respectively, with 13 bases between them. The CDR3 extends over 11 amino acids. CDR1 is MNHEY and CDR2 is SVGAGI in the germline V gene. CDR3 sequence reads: CANSIWGEQFF. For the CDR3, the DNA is TGTGCCAACAGCATTTGGGGTGAGCAGTTCTTC.

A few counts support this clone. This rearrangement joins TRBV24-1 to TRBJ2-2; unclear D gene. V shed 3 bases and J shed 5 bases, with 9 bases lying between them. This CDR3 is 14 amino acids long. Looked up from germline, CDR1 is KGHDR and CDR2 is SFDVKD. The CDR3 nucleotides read TGTGCCACCAGTGATCGGCGGTTGACCGGGGAGCTGTTTTTT. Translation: CATSDRRLTGELFF.

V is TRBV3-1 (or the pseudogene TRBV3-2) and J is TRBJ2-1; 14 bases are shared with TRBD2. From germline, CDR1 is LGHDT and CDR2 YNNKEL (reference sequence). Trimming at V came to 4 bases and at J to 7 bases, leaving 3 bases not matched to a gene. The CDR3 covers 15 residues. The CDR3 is CASSLRTSGGNEQFF. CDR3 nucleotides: TGTGCCAGCAGCCTTCGGACTAGCGGGGGGAATGAGCAGTTCTTC.

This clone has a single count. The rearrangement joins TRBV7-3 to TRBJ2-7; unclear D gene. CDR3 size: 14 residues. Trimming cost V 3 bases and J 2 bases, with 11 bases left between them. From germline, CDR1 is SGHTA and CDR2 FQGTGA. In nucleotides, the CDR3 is TGTGCCAGCAGCTTGGACCCAGGACCCTACGAGCAGTACTTC. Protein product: CASSLDPGPYEQYF. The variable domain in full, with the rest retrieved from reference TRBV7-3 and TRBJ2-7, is GAGVSQTPSNKVTEKGKYVELRCDPISGHTALYWYRQSLGQGPEFLIYFQGTGAADDSGLPNDRFFAVRPEGSVSTLKIQRTERGDSAVYLCASSLDPGPYEQYFGPGTRLTVT.

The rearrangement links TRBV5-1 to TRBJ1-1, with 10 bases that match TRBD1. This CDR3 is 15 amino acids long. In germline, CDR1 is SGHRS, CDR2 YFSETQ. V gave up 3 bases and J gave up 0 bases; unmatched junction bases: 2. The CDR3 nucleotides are TGCGCCAGCAGCTACGGACAGGGGGTGAACACTGAAGCTTTCTTT. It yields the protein CASSYGQGVNTEAFF.

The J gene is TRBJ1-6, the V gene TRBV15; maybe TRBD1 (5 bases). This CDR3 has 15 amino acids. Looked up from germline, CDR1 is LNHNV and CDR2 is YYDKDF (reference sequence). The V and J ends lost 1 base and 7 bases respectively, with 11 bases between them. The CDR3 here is CATSRGTNKNSPLHF. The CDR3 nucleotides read TGTGCCACCAGCAGAGGGACAAATAAGAATTCACCCCTCCACTTT.

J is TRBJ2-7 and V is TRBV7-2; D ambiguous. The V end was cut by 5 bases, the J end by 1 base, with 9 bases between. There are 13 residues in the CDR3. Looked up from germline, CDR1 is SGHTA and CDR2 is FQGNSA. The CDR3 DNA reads TGTGCCAGCAGCCTGACTCCTTCCTACGAGCAGTACGTC. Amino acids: CASSLTPSYEQYV.

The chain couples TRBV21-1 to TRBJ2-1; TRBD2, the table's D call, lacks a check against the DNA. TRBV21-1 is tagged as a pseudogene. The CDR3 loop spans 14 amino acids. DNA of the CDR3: TGTGCCAGCAGCAAACGGGGAATCGACAATGAGCAGTTCTTC. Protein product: CASSKRGIDNEQFF.

The CDR3 spells CASSLGQGANEKLFF. The CDR3 DNA follows: TGTGCCAGCAGTCTAGGACAGGGCGCTAATGAAAAACTGTTTTTT. This chain connects TRBV28 to TRBJ1-4; 8 positions match TRBD1. CDR1 is MDHEN, CDR2 SYDVKM, per germline. Trimming took 5 bases from V and 3 from J; bases not matched to a gene: 5. The CDR3 has 15 amino acids.

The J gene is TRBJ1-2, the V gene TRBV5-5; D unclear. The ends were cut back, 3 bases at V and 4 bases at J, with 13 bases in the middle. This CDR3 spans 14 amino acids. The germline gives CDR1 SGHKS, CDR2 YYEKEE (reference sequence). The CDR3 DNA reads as TGTGCCAGCAGCTCCCCCCGGGGTACCTATGGCTACACCTTC. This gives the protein CASSSPRGTYGYTF.

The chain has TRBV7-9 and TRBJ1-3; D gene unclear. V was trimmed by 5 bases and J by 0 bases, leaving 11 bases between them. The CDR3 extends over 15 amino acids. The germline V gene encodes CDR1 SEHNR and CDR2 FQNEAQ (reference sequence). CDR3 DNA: TGTGCCAGCAGCCTTCTCAGACCCTCTGGAAACACCATATATTTT. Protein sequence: CASSLLRPSGNTIYF.

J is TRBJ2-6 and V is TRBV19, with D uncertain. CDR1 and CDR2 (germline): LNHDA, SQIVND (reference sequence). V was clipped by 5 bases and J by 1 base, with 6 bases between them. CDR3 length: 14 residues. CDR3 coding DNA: TGTGCCAGTAGTCCCAGTTCTGGGGCCAACGTCCTGACTTTC. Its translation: CASSPSSGANVLTF.

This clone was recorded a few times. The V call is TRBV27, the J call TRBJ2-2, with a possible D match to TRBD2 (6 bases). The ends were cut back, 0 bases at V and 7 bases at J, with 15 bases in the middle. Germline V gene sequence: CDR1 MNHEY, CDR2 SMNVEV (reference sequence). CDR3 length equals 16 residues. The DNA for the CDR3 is TGTGCCAGCAGTTTATCGTTAGGACTAAAGGGCGGGGAGCTGTTTTTT. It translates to CASSLSLGLKGGELFF.